A single sample is the source of the 25 T cell receptor beta chains below, sequenced in a study of blood T cell repertoires in COVID-19. Method: immunoSEQ multiplex PCR; TCRdb's copy keeps in-frame clones and lacks some. The data hold 200,000 to 250,000 clones, with around 86% observed a single time. Sequenced: peripheral blood. The receptors here all came from an elderly woman with COVID-19, enrolled during active disease.

Points on this clone: The sample holds other DNA sequences that translate to the same CDR3. The chain has TRBV3-1 (or the pseudogene TRBV3-2) and TRBJ1-5; D uncertain. The CDR3 has 14 amino acids. Trimming took 1 base from V and 6 from J, leaving 10 bases between them. Germline values: CDR1 LGHDT, CDR2 YNNKEL (reference sequence). For the CDR3, the DNA is TGTGCCAGCAGCCAAGGCTCGGGAAGTCAGCCCCAGCATTTT. It specifies CASSQGSGSQPQHF.

The V call is TRBV12-5, the J call TRBJ2-5; D perhaps matches TRBD1 (6 bases). V was cut by 5 bases and J by 3 bases, with 13 bases left in between. CDR1 is LGHNT, CDR2 FRNRAP, per germline. The CDR3 runs to 14 residues. The CDR3 reads CASGPRGTEETQYF. CDR3 bases: TGTGCTAGTGGTCCGAGGGGGACGGAAGAGACCCAGTACTTC.

This clone showed up just once. This chain uses TRBV9 with TRBJ2-7; 7 bases fit TRBD1. In germline, CDR1 is SGDLS, CDR2 YYNGEE. With 4 bases clipped from V and 1 base from J, the junction kept 5 bases outside the gene matches. CDR3 length equals 14 residues. CDR3 sequence: CASSIGGASYEQYF. The CDR3 nucleotides are TGTGCCAGCAGCATAGGGGGCGCATCCTACGAGCAGTACTTC. The entire variable domain, with the rest obtained from reference TRBV9 and TRBJ2-7, is as follows: DSGVTQTPKHLITATGQRVTLRCSPRSGDLSVYWYQQSLDQGLQFLIQYYNGEERAKGNILERFSAQQFPDLHSELNLSSLELGDSALYFCASSIGGASYEQYFGPGTRLTVT.

The chain carries TRBV10-1 and TRBJ1-1; no clear D gene. The CDR3 loop spans 13 amino acids. Trimming pared 6 bases from V and 1 base from J, leaving 9 bases between. Germline loops: CDR1 WNHNN, CDR2 SYGVQD (reference sequence). The CDR3 sequence: CASSPDPNTEAFF. For the CDR3, the DNA is TGCGCCAGCAGCCCAGATCCGAACACTGAAGCTTTCTTT.

The chain couples TRBV19 to TRBJ2-2, with 11 bases matching TRBD2. CDR3 size: 16 residues. J was trimmed by 1 base and V by 10 bases; bases with no gene match: 8. The germline CDR1 and CDR2 sequences are LNHDA and SQIVND (reference sequence). Here the CDR3 reads CATQTSGIENTGELFF. CDR3 in DNA: TGTGCCACCCAGACTAGCGGGATAGAGAACACCGGGGAGCTGTTTTTT.

The chain employs TRBV5-4 and TRBJ2-5, with 7 bases identical to TRBD1. There are 16 residues in the CDR3. V lost 3 bases, J lost 3 bases, and 11 bases stayed unmatched. The V gene's germline CDR1 is SGHNT and CDR2 YYREEE (reference sequence). This CDR3 reads CASSSLDRVSEETQYF. For the CDR3, the DNA is TGTGCCAGCAGCTCATTAGACAGGGTTTCTGAAGAGACCCAGTACTTC.

The chain uses TRBV6-5 and TRBJ1-2; TRBD1 aligns across 8 bases. This CDR3 region has 13 residues. The V and J ends lost 10 bases and 3 bases, in that order; junction bases with no gene match: 7. Looked up from germline, CDR1 is MNHEY and CDR2 is SVGAGI. CDR3 loop: CAIRTGSDYGYTF. CDR3 nucleotide sequence: TGTGCCATACGGACAGGGTCCGACTATGGCTACACCTTC.

This clone occurred a few times. This sequence joins TRBV29-1 and TRBJ1-1; TRBD1 agrees at 7 bases. V lost 6 bases to trimming and J lost 4 bases; unmatched junction nucleotides: 5. Germline V gene sequence: CDR1 SQVTM, CDR2 ANQGSEA. This CDR3 has 12 amino acids. Here the CDR3 DNA reads TGCAGCGTCGCAGGGGGAACCACTGAAGCTTTCTTT. Translation: CSVAGGTTEAFF.

There are a few counts of this clone. The chain joins TRBV5-4 to TRBJ2-2, with D perhaps TRBD1 (6 bases). There are 18 residues in the CDR3. Trimming took 4 bases from V and 1 from J, leaving 20 bases between them. Germline loops: CDR1 SGHNT, CDR2 YYREEE (reference sequence). DNA for the CDR3: TGTGCCAGCAGCCCCCCCGGGACACTGGCCTTGAACACCGGGGAGCTGTTTTTT. This encodes CASSPPGTLALNTGELFF. Looking up the rest from reference TRBV5-4 and TRBJ2-2 gives the full variable domain: ETGVTQSPTHLIKTRGQQVTLRCSSQSGHNTVSWYQQALGQGPQFIFQYYREEENGRGNFPPRFSGLQFPNYSSELNVNALELDDSALYLCASSPPGTLALNTGELFFGEGSRLTVL.

This chain links TRBV7-9 with TRBJ2-2; a weak D match, TRBD1 (6 bases). The CDR3 has 16 amino acids. V was pared by 7 bases and J by 3 bases, with 18 bases between. Germline CDR1 and CDR2: SEHNR and FQNEAQ (reference sequence). In DNA, the CDR3 is TGTGCCAGCATTGAATGGGGGCAGGGTGACACCGGGGAGCTGTTTTTT. It specifies CASIEWGQGDTGELFF. The variable domain in full, completed from reference TRBV7-9 and TRBJ2-2, reads DTGVSQNPRHKITKRGQNVTFRCDPISEHNRLYWYRQTLGQGPEFLTYFQNEAQLEKSRLLSDRFSAERPKGSFSTLEIQRTEQGDSAMYLCASIEWGQGDTGELFFGEGSRLTVL.

This chain links TRBV27 with TRBJ1-1; D call uncertain. V lost 3 bases to trimming and J lost 0 bases, with 8 bases between them. Germline CDR1 is MNHEY and CDR2 is SMNVEV (reference sequence). The CDR3 sequence is 14 residues long. The CDR3 is CASSFNSMNTEAFF. CDR3 DNA sequence: TGTGCCAGCAGTTTTAACAGCATGAACACTGAAGCTTTCTTT.

CDR3 in DNA: TGTGCCAGCAACCCAGGGACAGGGGACTTCGATGGCTACACCTTC. This codes for CASNPGTGDFDGYTF. This chain links TRBV4-2 with TRBJ1-2; 10 nucleotides match TRBD1. Trimming removed 7 bases from V and 6 bases from J; junction bases left unmatched: 11. The CDR3 loop spans 15 amino acids. CDR1 is LGHNA, CDR2 YNFKEQ, per germline.

The chain combines TRBV6-6 with TRBJ1-2; TRBD1 matches at 8 bases. J gave up 7 bases and V 6 bases, and 4 bases lay outside the gene matches. From germline, CDR1 is MNHNY and CDR2 SVGAGI (reference sequence). The CDR3 spans 12 residues. CDR3 sequence: CASSDRGIGYTF. DNA for the CDR3: TGTGCCAGCAGCGACAGGGGCATTGGCTACACCTTC.

This clone was detected only once. The chain uses TRBV2 and TRBJ1-6; 10 bases match TRBD1. The CDR3 totals 14 residues. The V segment lost 5 bases and the J segment 10 bases; nucleotides outside the gene matches: 5. The germline V gene encodes CDR1 SNHLY and CDR2 FYNNEI. In DNA, the CDR3 is TGTGCCAGCAGTAGGGACAGGGGTAACTCACCCCTCCACTTT. Protein sequence: CASSRDRGNSPLHF.

This chain uses TRBV12-3 or TRBV12-4 with TRBJ2-7, with D perhaps TRBD1 (6 bases). V lost 3 bases and J lost 1, with 7 bases in between. The CDR3 has 13 residues. The DNA of the CDR3 is TGTGCCAGCAGTTTCAGGGGATCCTACGAGCAGTACTTC. The encoded protein is CASSFRGSYEQYF.

The gene calls are TRBV5-1 and TRBJ2-1; TRBD2 is a possible D gene (6 bases). Trimming shortened V by 2 bases and J by 5 bases, and 11 bases separated the two germline ends. The CDR3 is made up of 14 amino acids. Germline loops: CDR1 SGHRS, CDR2 YFSETQ. The CDR3 reads CASSFGGGNNEQFF. The CDR3, as DNA: TGCGCCAGCAGCTTTGGTGGAGGGAACAATGAGCAGTTCTTC.

The chain combines TRBV6-5 with TRBJ2-7; tentative D call: TRBD2 (7 bases). This CDR3 spans 15 amino acids. The V and J ends lost 2 bases and 0 bases respectively, with 11 bases between them. Germline loops: CDR1 MNHEY, CDR2 SVGAGI. The CDR3 nucleotides read TGTGCCAGCAGTTACGGGGGGGGCGTCTCCTACGAGCAGTACTTC. Translating gives CASSYGGGVSYEQYF.

For this clone: The junction differs from germline at one of its ends, possibly a read error. V usage is TRBV27 and J usage is TRBJ1-3; weak D call: TRBD1 (5 bases). Germline CDR1 reads MNHEY; CDR2 reads SMNVEV (reference sequence). This CDR3 has 10 residues. CDR3 loop: CASKQAIEDF. In nucleotides, the CDR3 is TGTGCCAGCAAACAGGCTATCGAGGATTTT.

With respect to this clone: The sample contains more than one DNA sequence encoding this CDR3. The chain couples TRBV7-9 to TRBJ1-1; 8 bases line up with TRBD1. Germline assignment: CDR1 SEHNR and CDR2 FQNEAQ (reference sequence). This CDR3 region has 15 residues. J lost 0 bases, V lost 5 bases, and 5 bases had no gene match. The CDR3 loop is CASSLRQGMNTEAFF. The CDR3 DNA reads as TGTGCCAGCAGCCTTCGACAGGGGATGAACACTGAAGCTTTCTTT. Based on the CDR3 plus reference TRBV7-9 and TRBJ1-1, the full variable domain is DTGVSQNPRHKITKRGQNVTFRCDPISEHNRLYWYRQTLGQGPEFLTYFQNEAQLEKSRLLSDRFSAERPKGSFSTLEIQRTEQGDSAMYLCASSLRQGMNTEAFFGQGTRLTVV.

This rearrangement joins TRBV3-1 (or the pseudogene TRBV3-2) to TRBJ2-3; TRBD1 matches 10 bases. There are 16 residues in the CDR3. V lost 4 bases to trimming and J lost 4 bases; unmatched junction nucleotides: 8. Germline CDR1 is LGHDT and CDR2 is YNNKEL (reference sequence). In nucleotides, the CDR3 is TGTGCCAGCAGCCCCAGGGGACAGGGGACTTCAGATACGCAGTATTTT. Translating gives CASSPRGQGTSDTQYF.

The CDR3 loop reads CASSGQPSGNQPQHF. CDR3 sequence (DNA): TGTGCCAGCAGTGGCCAACCTAGTGGCAATCAGCCCCAGCATTTT. This chain connects TRBV2 to TRBJ1-5; D is undetermined. The CDR3 is 15 residues long. V was trimmed by 4 bases and J by 2 bases, leaving 12 bases between them. From germline, CDR1 is SNHLY and CDR2 FYNNEI. Filled out from reference TRBV2 and TRBJ1-5, the complete variable domain reads EPEVTQTPSHQVTQMGQEVILRCVPISNHLYFYWYRQILGQKVEFLVSFYNNEISEKSEIFDDQFSVERPDGSNFTLKIRSTKLEDSAMYFCASSGQPSGNQPQHFGDGTRLSIL.

The chain uses TRBV19 and TRBJ1-6, with D possibly being TRBD1 (5 bases). Germline CDR1 reads LNHDA; CDR2 reads SQIVND (reference sequence). V dropped 9 bases and J dropped 5 bases, with 14 bases sitting between them. This CDR3 is built from 14 residues. The CDR3 DNA follows: TGTGCCAGCTCTCCTCGGGGGGATAATTCACCCCTCCACTTT. Its translation: CASSPRGDNSPLHF.

The rearrangement joins TRBV10-3 to TRBJ1-2, with 7 bases fitting TRBD1. The germline V gene encodes CDR1 ENHRY and CDR2 SYGVKD. J gave up 8 bases and V 4 bases, and 7 bases lay outside the gene matches. There are 13 residues in the CDR3. CDR3 nucleotide sequence: TGTGCCATCAGTGGTAGGACAGGTTACGGCTACACCTTC. Its protein is CAISGRTGYGYTF.

V gene TRBV6-6 combines with J gene TRBJ1-1, with a possible D match to TRBD1 (6 bases). This CDR3 spans 12 amino acids. Deletions cut 2 bases from V and 7 bases from J, with 8 bases between. Germline CDR1 reads MNHNY; CDR2 reads SVGAGI (reference sequence). This chain's CDR3 is CASSYADSEAFF. The CDR3 coding sequence is TGTGCCAGCAGTTACGCGGACAGTGAAGCTTTCTTT.

V is TRBV3-1 (or the pseudogene TRBV3-2) and J is TRBJ1-5; TRBD1 matches 7 bases. CDR3 length: 14 amino acids. CDR1 is LGHDT and CDR2 is YNNKEL in the germline V gene (reference sequence). With V trimmed by 5 bases and J by 2 bases, 3 bases remained unmatched. As DNA, the CDR3 is TGTGCCAGCAGCTACGGGACAGGCAATCAGCCCCAGCATTTT. Its protein product is CASSYGTGNQPQHF.